A single sample is the source of the 10 T cell receptor beta chains below, sequenced in a study of shared clonotypes between healthy human individuals. TCRdb's copy holds only in-frame clones and misses some; the assay was immunoSEQ multiplex PCR. The top ten hold 0.1% to 0.15% of the sample, which has 2 million or so clones, 85% to 95% seen once. The specimen sequenced was naive CD4+ T cells sorted from blood. As to subset: CD45RA+ positively selected. The receptors stem from a man younger than 35 in good health.

J is TRBJ1-4 and V is TRBV7-6; unclear D gene. The CDR3 extends over 13 amino acids. The germline V gene has CDR1 SGHVS and CDR2 FNYEAQ. The V end was cut by 1 base, the J end by 10 bases, with 10 bases between. The CDR3 region has the DNA TGTGCCAGCAGCTTAGACCTACCACGAAAACTGTTTTTT. Its protein product is CASSLDLPRKLFF.

Notes on this clone: Within the sample, other DNA sequences also encode this same CDR3. The chain combines TRBV5-6 with TRBJ1-5; D might be TRBD1 (6 bases). The V end was cut by 2 bases, the J end by 3 bases, with 9 bases between. The CDR3 has 14 residues. Germline CDR1 SGHDT, CDR2 YYEEEE. The CDR3 sequence is CASSLGGINQPQHF. The DNA of the CDR3 is TGTGCCAGCAGCTTAGGGGGAATCAATCAGCCCCAGCATTTT.

V and J are TRBV28 and TRBJ1-2; no clear D gene. This CDR3 contains 14 residues. Deletions cut 1 base from V and 8 bases from J, with 14 bases between. The V gene's germline CDR1 is MDHEN and CDR2 SYDVKM. The CDR3 reads CASSLSAGPSGYTF. CDR3 nucleotide sequence: TGTGCCAGCAGTTTATCAGCAGGTCCTTCCGGCTACACCTTC.

A note on this clone: In the same sample, other DNA sequences code for this CDR3. This chain connects TRBV10-3 to TRBJ2-7; TRBD1 aligns across 7 bases. Germline values: CDR1 ENHRY, CDR2 SYGVKD. This CDR3 is 12 amino acids long. V lost 4 bases and J lost 5; bases outside the gene matches: 2. The CDR3, as DNA: TGTGCCATCAGTGGTACAGGGGACGAGCAGTACTTC. It codes for CAISGTGDEQYF.

The J gene is TRBJ1-1, the V gene TRBV11-3; unclear D gene. CDR3 size: 15 residues. Looked up from germline, CDR1 is SGHNT and CDR2 is YENEEA. V was pared by 5 bases and J by 0 bases, with 13 bases between. The CDR3 is CASSPFPPVNTEAFF. The CDR3 nucleotides are TGTGCCAGCAGCCCGTTCCCTCCGGTGAACACTGAAGCTTTCTTT.

As regards this clone: Different DNA sequences within this sample yield the same CDR3. The chain is built from TRBV6-6 and TRBJ2-5; D is ambiguous. Germline loops: CDR1 MNHNY, CDR2 SVGAGI (reference sequence). V was pared by 0 bases and J by 5 bases, with 10 bases between. The CDR3 contains 14 residues. The CDR3 DNA is TGTGCCAGCAGTTACTCGAGGAACGGGGAGACCCAGTACTTC. This codes for CASSYSRNGETQYF.

The rearrangement links TRBV5-4 to TRBJ2-7, with D hard to call. The CDR3 spans 14 residues. V was trimmed by 4 bases and J by 5 bases, leaving 16 bases between them. From germline, CDR1 is SGHNT and CDR2 YYREEE (reference sequence). The CDR3 protein is CASSPRAGSHEQYF. Written as DNA, the CDR3 is TGTGCCAGCAGCCCCCGGGCAGGTAGCCACGAGCAGTACTTC.

The rearrangement uses TRBV5-1 and TRBJ1-2; 10 bases are shared with TRBD1. J was trimmed by 2 bases and V by 4 bases; bases with no gene match: 5. Per germline, CDR1 SGHRS and CDR2 YFSETQ. The length of the CDR3 is 15 residues. The CDR3 is CASSPGQGENYGYTF. The CDR3 DNA reads TGCGCCAGCAGCCCAGGACAGGGGGAGAACTATGGCTACACCTTC.

This chain connects TRBV7-9 to TRBJ1-2; D uncertain. The germline V gene has CDR1 SEHNR and CDR2 FQNEAQ (reference sequence). This CDR3 contains 14 residues. The V gene lost 1 base and the J gene lost 5 bases, with 11 bases spanning the gap. This CDR3 is CASSLEADNYGYTF. CDR3 DNA sequence: TGTGCCAGCAGCTTAGAGGCGGATAATTATGGCTACACCTTC.

This clone was observed a few times. V gene TRBV18 combines with J gene TRBJ1-1; maybe TRBD1 (5 bases). This CDR3 region has 15 residues. Trimming removed 2 bases at V and 0 bases at J, with 10 bases between. Germline CDR1 and CDR2: KGHSH and LQKENI. The CDR3 loop is CASSPVTDMNTEAFF. In DNA form, the CDR3 reads TGTGCCAGCTCACCAGTGACAGACATGAACACTGAAGCTTTCTTT.